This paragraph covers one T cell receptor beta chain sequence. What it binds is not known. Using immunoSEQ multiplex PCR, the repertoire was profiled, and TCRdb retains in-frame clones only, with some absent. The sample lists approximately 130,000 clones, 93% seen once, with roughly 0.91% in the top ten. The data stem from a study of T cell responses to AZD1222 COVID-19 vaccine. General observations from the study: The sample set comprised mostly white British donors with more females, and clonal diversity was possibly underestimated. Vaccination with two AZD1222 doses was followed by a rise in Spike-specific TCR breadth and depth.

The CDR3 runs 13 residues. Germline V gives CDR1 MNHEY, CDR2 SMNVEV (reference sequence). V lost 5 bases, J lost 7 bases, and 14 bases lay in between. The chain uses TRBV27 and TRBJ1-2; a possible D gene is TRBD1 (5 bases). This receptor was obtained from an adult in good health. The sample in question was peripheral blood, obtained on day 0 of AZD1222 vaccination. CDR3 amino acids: CASSPRGAGGYTF. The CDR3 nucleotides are TGTGCCAGCAGTCCCCGAGGGGCGGGTGGCTACACCTTC.